This T cell receptor (beta chain) was identified during a study of blood T cells in healthy people across ages (dated by TCRdb to the mid-2010s). Some background on the complete study: Template switching captured roughly one uniquely barcoded TCR beta cDNA molecule per two T cells in model experiments. Age-related changes in TCR beta repertoire diversity were measured in the study by deep sequencing normalized with unique cDNA molecular identifiers. Donors were grouped into four age groups: young (average roughly 15 years), middle-aged (less than 40), aged (around 60) and long-lived (about 82). To avoid experimental bias, donors of different ages were randomly spread across the sequencing lanes. For two donors (one aged 18 to 30 and one aged 80 or older), the study analyzed two additional independent replicas of 1 million unique cDNA reads from the same blood draw. Study-level results and caveats: Compared with the aged group, the long-lived group had more naive CD4+ T cells, fewer expanded clones and increased TCR diversity, a pattern suggesting age selection. As age increased, observed TCR beta diversity per million T cells dropped in a roughly linear way, and a significant reduction was already evident by age 40. Since profiling was done on bulk unsorted PBMCs, naive and antigen-experienced compartments could not be conclusively compared. The CMV infection status of donors was not known, potentially confounding age-related changes in expanded clonotypes. A strong correlation was found between observed TCR beta diversity and the percentage of naive T cells measured by flow cytometry. Total diversity estimates from one million sequenced T cells were considered lower bounds and underestimates.

Libraries were made using 5' RACE. TCRdb shows the sequencer as Illumina HiSeq 2500. A second about 7 to 12 cycle PCR used a sample-barcoded 5' primer and a J-beta primer mix. A template-switch 5' adaptor carrying 12 random nucleotides introduced a unique molecular identifier onto each TCR beta cDNA molecule. At least 2.5 million CDR3-containing paired-end reads were obtained from each sample. The Mint cDNA synthesis kit, primed by a TRBC-specific oligonucleotide, was used to synthesize first-strand cDNA from all RNA. After uracil-DNA glycosylase treatment, a first 18-cycle PCR used universal primers M1SS and BC2_uni_R on all cDNA. As for the authors' bioinformatics: For normalization, 1 million high-quality reads were randomly selected from each sample, with every read carrying a distinct molecular identifier. Reads with shared molecular identifiers were discarded instead of being binned into consensus sequences. MiTCR, run with a Q25 quality threshold and the strictest error-elimination algorithm, handled CDR3 identification, clonotype clustering and error correction. Lower-bound total TCR beta diversity was estimated with a nonparametric unseen species model using Euler transformation. TCRdb reprocessed the public reads (quality trimming at Q25 with fastp, clone calling with MiXCR) and kept in-frame beta chains. Rows are combined by CDR3 protein, so each entry shows the most common genes and DNA. What appears here as the V and J calls and clone size reflects TCRdb's work, not the paper's. For this sample the table gives 800,000 to 1,000,000 distinct CDR3 sequences, of which 40% to 60% were detected only once. Of the sample, around an eighth falls within the top ten clones.

The donors were around 39 Caucasian individuals from Russia, aged roughly 6 to 90 years, who were systemically healthy. Each donor gave roughly 11 milliliters of peripheral blood, drawn into EDTA-treated Vacutainer tubes. PBMCs were isolated by Ficoll-Paque density-gradient centrifugation, with at least 6.5 million obtained per sample. Trizol reagent was used to extract total RNA from the PBMCs, yielding at least 6 micrograms per sample. The percentages of naive CD45RAhigh/CD27high T cells were determined by flow cytometry on a PBMC aliquot from every donor. For this clonotype: The target of this receptor is not known. The record has no base qualities; no much larger clone is one base away.

Sequencing was carried out using blood. The sequence was obtained from a man younger than 45 in good health.

The CDR3 protein sequence reads: CASSLDGQRGYTF. The sequenced DNA: TGCGCCAGCAGCTTGGATGGTCAACGGGGCTACACCTTC. The chain is encoded by TRBV5-1 joined to TRBJ1-2, with the D gene not confidently named. The CDR3 sequence holds 13 residues, the cysteine and phenylalanine included. The CDR3 DNA has 39 bases and is translated from base 1. CDR1 SGHRS and CDR2 YFSETQ are derived from the germline V gene. The trim is 0 bases for V and 8 bases for J, with a gap of 11 bases between the germline ends.